What follows are 15 T cell receptor beta chains derived from one specimen sequenced in a study of STAT5B mutations in CD4+ large granular lymphocyte leukemia. TCRdb keeps only in-frame clones here, not all; method: immunoSEQ multiplex PCR. The data contain about 48,000 clones, around 70% of them singletons. Sequenced input: CD4+ T cells from blood buffy coats. These receptors were collected from a human donor in good health.

V and J are TRBV27 and TRBJ2-6; D gene uncertain. The CDR3 extends over 15 amino acids. V was shortened by 2 bases and J by 4 bases, with 9 bases between the two germline ends. Per germline, CDR1 MNHEY and CDR2 SMNVEV (reference sequence). CDR3 region: CASSLGRSGANVLTF. The DNA of the CDR3 is TGTGCCAGCAGTTTAGGGCGCTCGGGGGCCAACGTCCTGACTTTC.

The chain uses TRBV19 and TRBJ2-3; D is perhaps TRBD1 (6 bases). Germline V CDR1 and CDR2: LNHDA, SQIVND (reference sequence). This CDR3 comprises 16 residues. V lost 0 bases and J 3 bases, leaving 13 bases between the germline ends. This CDR3 is CASSIDAEGGTDTQYF. In DNA form, the CDR3 reads TGTGCCAGTAGTATAGATGCGGAAGGGGGAACAGATACGCAGTATTTT.

The chain employs TRBV9 and TRBJ1-3; D might be TRBD1 (5 bases). V lost 7 bases and J lost 0, with 20 bases in between. The CDR3 consists of 17 residues. CDR1 and CDR2 (germline): SGDLS, YYNGEE. The CDR3 region is CASAVGEAPISGNTIYF. The CDR3 coding sequence is TGTGCCAGCGCCGTGGGGGAGGCACCCATCTCTGGAAACACCATATATTTT.

The chain is built from TRBV6-5 and TRBJ2-3, with 8 bases aligning to TRBD1. The CDR3 totals 14 residues. Trimming at V came to 4 bases and at J to 5 bases, leaving 5 bases not matched to a gene. Germline V gene data show CDR1 as MNHEY and CDR2 as SVGAGI. The CDR3 nucleotides are TGTGCCAGCAGTTGGACAGGGAGAAAAGATACGCAGTATTTT. Its protein product is CASSWTGRKDTQYF.

The chain uses TRBV9 and TRBJ2-1; D is unclear. V shed 4 bases and J shed 9 bases, with 11 bases lying between them. The CDR3 spans 12 residues. Looked up from germline, CDR1 is SGDLS and CDR2 is YYNGEE. The CDR3 coding sequence is TGTGCCAGCAGCCCCTCTGGGCTTGAGCAGTTCTTC. It encodes CASSPSGLEQFF.

The V gene is TRBV5-1, the J gene TRBJ2-2; no clear D gene. The V gene's germline CDR1 is SGHRS and CDR2 YFSETQ. Trimming shortened V by 0 bases and J by 6 bases, and 6 bases separated the two germline ends. This CDR3 has 13 amino acids. In nucleotides, the CDR3 is TGCGCCAGCAGCTTGGGTGGCCCCGGGGAGCTGTTTTTT. Translating it yields CASSLGGPGELFF.

J is TRBJ2-2 and V is TRBV4-2; TRBD2 agrees at 10 bases. Per germline, CDR1 LGHNA and CDR2 YNFKEQ. The length of the CDR3 is 19 residues. Losses at the gene ends were 5 bases for V and 0 bases for J; bases not matched to a gene: 12. CDR3 nucleotide sequence: TGTGCCAGCAGCTCTCGTTTAGCGGGGGGCGCCTCGAACACCGGGGAGCTGTTTTTT. It translates to CASSSRLAGGASNTGELFF.

The chain is built from TRBV19 and TRBJ1-4; a weak D match, TRBD1 (6 bases). V lost 2 bases, J lost 2 bases, and 9 bases lay in between. This CDR3 has 15 residues. CDR1 is LNHDA, CDR2 SQIVND, per germline (reference sequence). The DNA for the CDR3 is TGTGCCAGTAGTATATTGGGGGCCACTAATGAAAAACTGTTTTTT. It specifies CASSILGATNEKLFF.

The gene calls are TRBV7-9 and TRBJ2-1; D unclear. Germline CDR1 reads SEHNR; CDR2 reads FQNEAQ (reference sequence). With 5 bases removed from V and 1 base from J, the gap between germline ends came to 9 bases. This CDR3 contains 14 residues. The CDR3 here is CASSHKVSYNEQFF. DNA for the CDR3: TGTGCCAGCAGCCACAAAGTGTCCTACAATGAGCAGTTCTTC.

CDR3 region: CASSQTSGNTGELFF. CDR3 DNA: TGCGCCAGCAGCCAGACTAGCGGTAACACCGGGGAGCTGTTTTTT. The V and J genes are TRBV5-1 and TRBJ2-2, with 9 bases fitting TRBD2. Germline V CDR1 and CDR2: SGHRS, YFSETQ. Trimming cost V 4 bases and J 2 bases; bases outside gene matches: 3. This CDR3 has 15 amino acids.

The chain joins TRBV7-9 to TRBJ1-2; tentative D call: TRBD1 (6 bases). V was clipped by 1 base and J by 4 bases, with 7 bases between them. The CDR3 is 13 residues long. Germline loops: CDR1 SEHNR, CDR2 FQNEAQ (reference sequence). CDR3 in DNA: TGTGCCAGCAGCTTAGAAGGGGGCTATGGCTACACCTTC. Translation gives CASSLEGGYGYTF.

The rearrangement links TRBV6-5 to TRBJ2-3, with D tentatively TRBD2 (6 bases). The germline V and J ends were trimmed by 6 bases and 0 bases, with 10 bases remaining between them. Germline V gene sequence: CDR1 MNHEY, CDR2 SVGAGI. The CDR3 is made up of 14 amino acids. CDR3 in amino acids: CASRGTPSTDTQYF. The DNA of the CDR3 is TGTGCCAGCAGAGGGACTCCTAGCACAGATACGCAGTATTTT.

This clone was seen a single time. The chain recombines TRBV9 with TRBJ2-3; possibly TRBD1 for D (7 bases). This CDR3 is built from 15 residues. Between the trimmed V and J ends, which lost 6 bases and 3 bases, there was a span of 17 bases. Per germline, CDR1 SGDLS and CDR2 YYNGEE. The CDR3 DNA follows: TGTGCCAGCACTCAGGGGGGCCCGGAGACAGATACGCAGTATTTT. Residues: CASTQGGPETDTQYF.

This sequence joins TRBV19 and TRBJ1-2; TRBD1 is a possible D gene (6 bases). Deletions cut 6 bases from V and 2 bases from J, with 10 bases between. This CDR3 has 13 amino acids. Germline V lookup: CDR1 LNHDA, CDR2 SQIVND (reference sequence). CDR3 DNA sequence: TGTGCCAGTAGGGACAGAGACAACTATGGCTACACCTTC. It codes for CASRDRDNYGYTF.

About this clone itself: Sequence at one end of the junction differs from germline and may be a read error. The chain combines TRBV7-7 with TRBJ2-5; D gene unclear. CDR1 SSHAT and CDR2 FNYEAQ come from the germline V gene (reference sequence). This CDR3 is 14 amino acids long. CDR3 loop: CASSLGVFQETQYF. As DNA, the CDR3 is TGTGCTAGCAGCTTAGGAGTCTTCCAAGAGACCCAGTACTTC.